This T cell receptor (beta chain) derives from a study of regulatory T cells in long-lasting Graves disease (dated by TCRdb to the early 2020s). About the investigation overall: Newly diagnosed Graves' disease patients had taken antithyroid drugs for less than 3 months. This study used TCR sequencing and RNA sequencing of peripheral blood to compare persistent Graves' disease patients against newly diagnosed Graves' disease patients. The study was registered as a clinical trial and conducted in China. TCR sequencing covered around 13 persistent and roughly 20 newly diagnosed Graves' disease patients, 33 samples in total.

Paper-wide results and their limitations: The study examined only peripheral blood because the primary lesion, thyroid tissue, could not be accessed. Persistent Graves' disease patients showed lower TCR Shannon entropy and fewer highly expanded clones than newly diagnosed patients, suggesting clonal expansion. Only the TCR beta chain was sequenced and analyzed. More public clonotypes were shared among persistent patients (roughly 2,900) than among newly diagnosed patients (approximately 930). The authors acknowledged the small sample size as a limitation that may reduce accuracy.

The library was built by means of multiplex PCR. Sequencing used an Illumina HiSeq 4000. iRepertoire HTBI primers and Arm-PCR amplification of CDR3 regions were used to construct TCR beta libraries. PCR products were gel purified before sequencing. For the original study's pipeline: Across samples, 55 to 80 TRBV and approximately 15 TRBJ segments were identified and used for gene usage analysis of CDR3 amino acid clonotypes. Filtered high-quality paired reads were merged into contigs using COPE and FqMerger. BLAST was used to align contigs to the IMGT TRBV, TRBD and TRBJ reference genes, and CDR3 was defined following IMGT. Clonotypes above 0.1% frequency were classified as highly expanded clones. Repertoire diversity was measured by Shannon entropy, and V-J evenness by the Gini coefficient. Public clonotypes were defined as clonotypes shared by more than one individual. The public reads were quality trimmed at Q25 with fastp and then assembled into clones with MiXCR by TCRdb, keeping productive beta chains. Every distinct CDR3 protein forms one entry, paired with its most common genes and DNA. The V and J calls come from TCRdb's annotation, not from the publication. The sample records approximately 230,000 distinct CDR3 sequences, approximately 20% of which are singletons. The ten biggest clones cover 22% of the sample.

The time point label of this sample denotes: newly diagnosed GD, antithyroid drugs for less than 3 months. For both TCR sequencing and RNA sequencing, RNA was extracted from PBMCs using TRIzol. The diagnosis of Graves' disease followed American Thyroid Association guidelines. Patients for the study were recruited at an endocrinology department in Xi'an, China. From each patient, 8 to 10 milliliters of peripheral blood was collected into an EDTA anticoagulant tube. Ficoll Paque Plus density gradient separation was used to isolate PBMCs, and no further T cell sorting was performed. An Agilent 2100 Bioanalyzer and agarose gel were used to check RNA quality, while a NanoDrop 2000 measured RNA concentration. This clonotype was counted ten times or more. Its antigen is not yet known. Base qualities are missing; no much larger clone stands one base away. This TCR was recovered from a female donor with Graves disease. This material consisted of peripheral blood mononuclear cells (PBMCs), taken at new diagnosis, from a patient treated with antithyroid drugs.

The DNA reads as follows: TGTGCCAGCAGCCCGATGGACAGGGGGTACGAGACCCAGTACTTC. Its coded protein is CASSPMDRGYETQYF. This receptor chain uses TRBV9 and TRBJ2-5; 10 bases in between match TRBD1. V trim: 4 bases; J trim: 5 bases; unmatched bases: 8. The CDR3 runs 15 residues from the cysteine to the phenylalanine. This entry keeps only the CDR3 DNA: 45 bases, framed from base 1. The germline V gene specifies SGDLS as CDR1 and YYNGEE as CDR2.